Below, 22 T cell receptor beta chains from the same sample are listed, as sequenced in a study of CD8 T cells in Susac syndrome. cDNA came from about 0.51 to 1 ug RNA primed by random hexamers. TCRdb re-analysed the immunoSEQ multiplex PCR reads in MiXCR, keeping a single row per CDR3 protein. The sample has a few hundred thousand distinct CDR3 sequences, 92% seen once; the top ten hold approximately 0.065%. Sequenced material: CD4+ T cells from PBMCs. The origin of the receptors is a human donor with multiple sclerosis.

The chain couples TRBV12-3 or TRBV12-4 to TRBJ2-5; possibly TRBD1 for D (5 bases). The V and J ends lost 1 base and 6 bases respectively, with 9 bases between them. The CDR3 is made up of 13 amino acids. The CDR3 DNA follows: TGTGCCAGCAGTTTAGTCCCAGGGCAGACCCAGTACTTC. Its protein product is CASSLVPGQTQYF.

The chain recombines TRBV9 with TRBJ1-1; D remains unclear. The CDR3 length is 13 residues. Trimming took 3 bases from V and 7 from J, leaving 13 bases between them. Germline V gives CDR1 SGDLS, CDR2 YYNGEE. CDR3 nucleotide sequence: TGTGCCAGCAGCGATGCCTCAGTGGGTGAAGCTTTCTTT. Its protein product is CASSDASVGEAFF.

Note on this clonotype: The conserved final phenylalanine or tryptophan is absent from the CDR3, which likely points to a read error. This rearrangement joins TRBV29-1 to TRBJ1-1, with D perhaps matching TRBD1 (5 bases). CDR1 and CDR2 (germline): SQVTM, ANQGSEA. V was cut by 4 bases and J by 4 bases, with 13 bases left in between. This CDR3 region has 13 residues. CDR3 sequence reads: CSVVRFTGTEAFL. The CDR3 region has the DNA TGCAGCGTTGTAAGGTTTACAGGCACTGAAGCTTTCCTT.

The rearrangement joins TRBV7-9 to TRBJ2-5, with 10 positions matching TRBD1. Germline assignment: CDR1 SEHNR and CDR2 FQNEAQ (reference sequence). This CDR3 contains 16 residues. Unmatched junction bases numbered 6, after V lost 3 bases and J lost 2 bases. The CDR3: CASSLGDRGNQETQYF. For the CDR3, the DNA is TGTGCCAGCAGCTTGGGGGACAGGGGAAATCAAGAGACCCAGTACTTC.

The chain's CDR3 is CASSSGTGQWYGYTF. CDR3 nucleotide sequence: TGTGCCAGCAGCTCCGGGACAGGGCAGTGGTATGGCTACACCTTC. The genes are TRBV7-2 and TRBJ1-2; 9 bases are shared with TRBD1. CDR3 length: 15 amino acids. Germline CDR1 SGHTA, CDR2 FQGNSA. Trimming took 4 bases from V and 5 from J; bases not matched to a gene: 8.

This chain connects TRBV7-8 to TRBJ2-1; D is perhaps TRBD2 (6 bases). Germline CDR1 SGHVS, CDR2 FQNEAQ. V was shortened by 5 bases and J by 5 bases, with 16 bases between the two germline ends. The CDR3 extends over 15 amino acids. The CDR3, as DNA: TGTGCCAGCAGCCCAAAACTAGCAGCCAACAATGAGCAGTTCTTC. This codes for CASSPKLAANNEQFF.

V gene TRBV7-2 combines with J gene TRBJ1-5; 9 bases match TRBD1. After removal of 5 bases from V and 1 base from J, the junction contained 6 bases not matched to a gene. Germline CDR1 and CDR2: SGHTA and FQGNSA. This CDR3 comprises 16 residues. CDR3 sequence reads: CASSIRTGESNQPQHF. As DNA, the CDR3 is TGTGCCAGCAGCATACGGACAGGGGAGAGCAATCAGCCCCAGCATTTT.

Only a few counts were recorded for this clonotype. The rearrangement links TRBV25-1 to TRBJ1-5; D unclear. The CDR3 contains 13 residues. V dropped 4 bases and J dropped 3 bases, with 7 bases sitting between them. Germline CDR1 reads MGHDK; CDR2 reads SYGVNS. CDR3 DNA sequence: TGTGCCAGCAGTGGGCAGCCCAATCAGCCCCAGCATTTT. It translates to CASSGQPNQPQHF.

The chain couples TRBV29-1 to TRBJ2-5, with a possible D match to TRBD1 (5 bases). This CDR3 has 13 residues. V lost 6 bases, J lost 5 bases, and 16 bases lay in between. Germline V CDR1 and CDR2: SQVTM, ANQGSEA. The CDR3 nucleotides read TGCAGCGTGACAGAAAGAATAGGGGAGACCCAGTACTTC. Its protein product is CSVTERIGETQYF.

V gene TRBV20-1 combines with J gene TRBJ2-3; 9 nucleotides align to TRBD1. The length of the CDR3 is 14 residues. Trimming cost V 3 bases and J 3 bases; bases outside gene matches: 4. Germline CDR1 is DFQATT and CDR2 is SNEGSKA (reference sequence). The CDR3 loop is CSASGDRETDTQYF. The CDR3 region has the DNA TGCAGTGCTAGTGGGGACAGGGAGACAGATACGCAGTATTTT.

The chain joins TRBV9 to TRBJ2-3; TRBD1 matches 8 bases. V was clipped by 0 bases and J by 8 bases; unmatched bases: 8. CDR3 length equals 15 residues. The germline gives CDR1 SGDLS, CDR2 YYNGEE. The CDR3 region has the DNA TGTGCCAGCAGCGTAGTAGGGACAGGCCAAGGTACGCAGTATTTT. Its translation is CASSVVGTGQGTQYF. Supplemented by reference TRBV9 and TRBJ2-3, the full variable domain reads DSGVTQTPKHLITATGQRVTLRCSPRSGDLSVYWYQQSLDQGLQFLIQYYNGEERAKGNILERFSAQQFPDLHSELNLSSLELGDSALYFCASSVVGTGQGTQYFGPGTRLTVL.

The chain uses TRBV20-1 and TRBJ2-1, with D tentatively TRBD1 (6 bases). V dropped 6 bases and J dropped 0 bases, with 15 bases sitting between them. Germline V CDR1 and CDR2: DFQATT, SNEGSKA (reference sequence). The CDR3 is 15 amino acids. The CDR3 bases are TGCAGTGCGCCGGACAGCCATCGCTCCTACAATGAGCAGTTCTTC. This codes for CSAPDSHRSYNEQFF.

The chain couples TRBV12-3 or TRBV12-4 to TRBJ2-4; D not certain. The CDR3 has 16 amino acids. Trimming stripped 5 bases from V and 1 base from J, with 15 bases between. CDR3 sequence: CASSPPQNEAKNIQYF. CDR3 nucleotides: TGTGCCAGCAGTCCGCCCCAAAATGAGGCCAAAAACATTCAGTACTTC.

The chain joins TRBV3-1 to TRBJ2-7; either TRBD1 or TRBD2 may supply D (5 bases each). The germline V and J ends were trimmed by 2 bases and 5 bases, with 10 bases remaining between them. The CDR3 contains 13 residues. The germline V gene encodes CDR1 LGHDT and CDR2 YNNKEL (reference sequence). The CDR3: CASSQRGRDEQYF. DNA for the CDR3: TGTGCCAGCAGCCAACGGGGACGGGACGAGCAGTACTTC.

This clonotype turned up a few times. This chain joins TRBV30 and TRBJ1-4; D call uncertain. Germline V gene lookup returns CDR1 GTSNPN and CDR2 SVGIG (reference sequence). V lost 1 base, J lost 13 bases, and 19 bases lay in between. This CDR3 region has 14 residues. The CDR3 region has the DNA TGTGCCTGGAGTGATCGACCGACGGAGGGTGGACTGTTTTTT. This translates into CAWSDRPTEGGLFF.

This clonotype was seen a single time. V is TRBV2 and J is TRBJ1-2, with 8 bases aligning to TRBD1. Per germline, CDR1 SNHLY and CDR2 FYNNEI. The CDR3 loop spans 15 amino acids. The V segment lost 1 base and the J segment 7 bases; nucleotides outside the gene matches: 8. The CDR3 sequence: CASSEVDRGNRGYTF. The CDR3 DNA reads TGTGCCAGCAGTGAAGTAGACAGGGGAAATCGTGGCTACACCTTC.

This chain joins TRBV27 and TRBJ1-1; D call uncertain. The CDR3 consists of 12 residues. Trimming took off 6 bases at V and 1 base at J, with 6 bases between the two ends. Germline V CDR1 and CDR2: MNHEY, SMNVEV (reference sequence). The CDR3 nucleotides are TGTGCCAGCAGAGAGGGGAACACTGAAGCTTTCTTT. It translates to CASREGNTEAFF.

The CDR3 DNA follows: TGTGCCAGCAGCCACGGACAGGGCGGCGGGCAGTACTTC. This encodes CASSHGQGGGQYF. The chain links TRBV3-1 to TRBJ2-7; 8 nucleotides align to TRBD1. CDR3 length: 13 amino acids. The germline gives CDR1 LGHDT, CDR2 YNNKEL (reference sequence). J was trimmed by 9 bases and V by 3 bases; bases with no gene match: 7.

The chain has TRBV5-4 and TRBJ2-7; 8 positions agree with TRBD1. The V gene end was trimmed by 3 bases and the J gene end by 6 bases; junction bases not matched to a gene: 11. The germline V gene encodes CDR1 SGHNT and CDR2 YYREEE (reference sequence). CDR3 length equals 15 residues. The DNA for the CDR3 is TGTGCCAGCAGCTCCCACAGGACAGGGATGGCCGAGCAGTACTTC. It translates to CASSSHRTGMAEQYF.

The rearrangement uses TRBV4-1 and TRBJ2-3; 12 bases align to TRBD2. With 4 bases clipped from V and 8 bases from J, the junction kept 16 bases outside the gene matches. The CDR3 totals 18 residues. Germline V gives CDR1 MGHRA, CDR2 YSYEKL. Here the CDR3 reads CASSPTRLAGVGRGTQYF. CDR3 bases: TGCGCCAGCAGCCCAACCCGACTAGCGGGAGTTGGTCGGGGTACGCAGTATTTT.

The CDR3 nucleotides are TGTGCCAGCAGTTTAGGACAGGGATATGCCGACGAGCAGTACTTC. It translates to CASSLGQGYADEQYF. This chain joins TRBV12-3 or TRBV12-4 and TRBJ2-7; 7 nucleotides align to TRBD1. J was trimmed by 5 bases and V by 1 base; bases with no gene match: 8. The CDR3 totals 15 residues.

This clonotype has just a few counts. The chain is built from TRBV5-6 and TRBJ2-7; 8 bases agree with TRBD2. Germline V gene lookup returns CDR1 SGHDT and CDR2 YYEEEE. The CDR3 consists of 17 residues. The J segment lost 3 bases and the V segment lost 4 bases, leaving 15 bases of the junction unmatched. In DNA form, the CDR3 reads TGTGCCAGCAGCCCCCGTATATCAAGCGGGAGTATCTACGAGCAGTACTTC. This sequence encodes CASSPRISSGSIYEQYF.